These 21 T cell receptor beta chains came from one sample sequenced in a study of blood T cells in healthy people across ages. Combining a sample-barcoded 5' primer with a J-beta primer mix, a second PCR ran for 7 to 11 cycles. TCRdb re-derived calls from the 5' RACE reads in MiXCR, one entry per CDR3 protein. In the table there are 650,000 to 700,000 distinct CDR3 sequences, more than 45% of which are singletons. The sequencing input was blood. These receptors originate from an elderly woman in good health.

This sequence joins TRBV7-2 and TRBJ2-4; D remains ambiguous. The CDR3 has 11 residues. V lost 4 bases and J lost 12, with 10 bases in between. Germline V gene sequence: CDR1 SGHTA, CDR2 FQGNSA. This CDR3 is CASSSGWDQYF. The CDR3 DNA reads as TGTGCCAGCAGCTCCGGCTGGGATCAGTACTTC.

This clonotype was observed a few times. The rearrangement uses TRBV28 and TRBJ2-4; unclear D gene. Germline CDR1 reads MDHEN; CDR2 reads SYDVKM. This CDR3 contains 16 residues. The ends were cut back, 4 bases at V and 3 bases at J, with 16 bases in the middle. The CDR3 loop is CASSWPTGRGKNIQYF. CDR3 DNA: TGTGCCAGCAGTTGGCCTACCGGGCGAGGCAAAAACATTCAGTACTTC.

On this clonotype itself: This sequence may be a read error, since a much larger clone differs from it by one base. The rearrangement links TRBV29-1 to TRBJ2-3; D gene uncertain. The ends were cut back, 2 bases at V and 4 bases at J, with 10 bases in the middle. CDR3 length equals 13 residues. Germline lookup yields CDR1 SQVTM and CDR2 ANQGSEA. This CDR3 reads CSVERQVPDTQYF. CDR3 DNA: TGCAGCGTTGAACGCCAGGTCCCAGATACGCAGTATTTT.

The V gene is TRBV7-2, the J gene TRBJ2-3, with 14 bases that match TRBD2. With 3 bases clipped from V and 2 bases from J, the junction kept 4 bases outside the gene matches. The length of the CDR3 is 17 residues. Germline CDR1 is SGHTA and CDR2 is FQGNSA. The CDR3 sequence is CASSFGLAGGYTDTQYF. DNA for the CDR3: TGTGCCAGCAGCTTCGGACTAGCGGGGGGATACACAGATACGCAGTATTTT.

In its sample, this clonotype was seen a few times. The V and J genes are TRBV12-3 or TRBV12-4 and TRBJ1-4, with D possibly matching TRBD1 (5 bases). Trimming took 5 bases from V and 3 from J, leaving 13 bases between them. The CDR3 sequence is 15 residues long. The CDR3 spells CASSLSAGPNEKLFF. The CDR3 DNA reads as TGTGCCAGCAGTCTATCAGCAGGGCCTAATGAAAAACTGTTTTTT.

The chain couples TRBV27 to TRBJ2-5, with 14 bases aligning to TRBD2. V was clipped by 2 bases and J by 2 bases; unmatched bases: 7. This CDR3 spans 18 amino acids. Germline CDR1 reads MNHEY; CDR2 reads SMNVEV (reference sequence). This CDR3 is CASSLVPGTSGRQETQYF. CDR3 DNA sequence: TGTGCCAGCAGTTTAGTCCCCGGGACTAGCGGGAGACAAGAGACCCAGTACTTC.

This chain connects TRBV2 to TRBJ2-2, with D unresolved. The CDR3 is 10 residues long. Per germline, CDR1 SNHLY and CDR2 FYNNEI. Trimming removed 7 bases at V and 7 bases at J, with 4 bases between. The CDR3 loop is CASNGGELFF. CDR3 nucleotide sequence: TGTGCCAGCAATGGCGGGGAGCTGTTTTTT.

For this clonotype: A read error likely explains this, since a far larger clone differs by one base. The genes are TRBV29-1 and TRBJ2-7; D possibly corresponds to TRBD1 (6 bases). The V gene lost 7 bases and the J gene lost 8 bases, with 18 bases spanning the gap. This CDR3 comprises 12 residues. CDR1 is SQVTM and CDR2 is ANQGSEA in the germline V gene. The CDR3 DNA sequence: TGCAGCGCCACCGGGACATCGTACAAGCAGTACTTC. Translated: CSATGTSYKQYF.

This clonotype was seen ten or more times. The rearrangement joins TRBV6-6 to TRBJ2-2, with 9 bases fitting TRBD1. The J segment lost 5 bases and the V segment lost 5 bases, leaving 6 bases of the junction unmatched. The CDR3 is made up of 15 amino acids. Germline CDR1 is MNHNY and CDR2 is SVGAGI (reference sequence). CDR3 protein: CASSPGQGRTGELFF. The CDR3 nucleotides read TGTGCCAGCAGTCCCGGACAGGGGCGAACCGGGGAGCTGTTTTTT.

This clonotype was counted between two and nine times. This chain links TRBV28 with TRBJ1-4; 10 bases fit TRBD1. V shed 2 bases, J shed 13 bases, and the junction held 10 bases outside the gene matches. The germline CDR1 and CDR2 sequences are MDHEN and SYDVKM. This CDR3 has 15 residues. The CDR3 sequence: CASSLIIGTGARLFF. In DNA form, the CDR3 reads TGTGCCAGCAGTTTAATTATAGGGACAGGGGCGCGACTGTTTTTT.

The chain has TRBV25-1 and TRBJ2-5, with 7 bases aligning to TRBD1. TRBJ2-7 explains the end of the DNA better; the J call may be wrong. CDR1 MGHDK and CDR2 SYGVNS come from the germline V gene. The CDR3 is 15 residues long. The CDR3 loop is CASSDPTGALHEQYF. DNA of the CDR3: TGTGCCAGCAGTGACCCTACAGGGGCCCTCCACGAGCAGTACTTC.

Of note for this clonotype: A much larger clone lies one base from this, so it may be a read error. The gene calls are TRBV7-3 and TRBJ1-2; TRBD1 agrees at 7 bases. Germline values: CDR1 SGHTA, CDR2 FQGTGA. CDR3 length: 13 residues. CDR3 sequence: CAGSLTGASGYTF. CDR3 bases: TGTGCCGGCAGCCTAACAGGGGCCTCTGGCTACACCTTC. Full variable domain (missing parts from reference TRBV7-3 and TRBJ1-2): GAGVSQTPSNKVTEKGKYVELRCDPISGHTALYWYRQSLGQGPEFLIYFQGTGAADDSGLPNDRFFAVRPEGSVSTLKIQRTERGDSAVYLCAGSLTGASGYTFGSGTRLTVV.

This rearrangement joins TRBV7-2 to TRBJ2-5, with 9 bases fitting TRBD2. The germline V gene has CDR1 SGHTA and CDR2 FQGNSA. The length of the CDR3 is 16 residues. Losses at the gene ends were 1 base for V and 8 bases for J; bases not matched to a gene: 11. The CDR3 DNA follows: TGTGCCAGCAGCTTAGAGGCTAGCGGGACCCTCGGAACCCAGTACTTC. As protein: CASSLEASGTLGTQYF.

CDR3 sequence reads: CASSLPSGSLQETQYF. The CDR3 coding sequence is TGCGCCAGCAGCTTGCCTAGCGGGAGCCTTCAAGAGACCCAGTACTTC. The rearrangement joins TRBV5-1 to TRBJ2-5; 10 bases are shared with TRBD2. This CDR3 is 16 amino acids long. The germline V gene encodes CDR1 SGHRS and CDR2 YFSETQ. Losses at the gene ends were 1 base for V and 2 bases for J; bases not matched to a gene: 5.

As for this clonotype: A much larger clone is a single base away; this may be a read error. The chain joins TRBV7-3 to TRBJ2-3; D possibly corresponds to TRBD2 (6 bases). The germline V gene encodes CDR1 SGHTA and CDR2 FQGTGA. The CDR3 totals 13 residues. V was pared by 4 bases and J by 14 bases, with 19 bases between. The CDR3 reads CASSSLRDSERYF. The CDR3 bases are TGTGCCAGCAGCTCGCTCCGGGACTCTGAGCGGTATTTT.

The chain recombines TRBV21-1 with TRBJ1-2. TRBV21-1 is an annotated pseudogene. The CDR3 loop spans 14 amino acids. The CDR3 coding sequence is TGTGCCAGCAGCATCCTCGGCACCCACTATGGCTACACCTTC. Translation gives CASSILGTHYGYTF.

This sequence joins TRBV6-5 and TRBJ2-5; no clear D gene. Trimming shortened V by 0 bases and J by 4 bases, and 12 bases separated the two germline ends. CDR3 length equals 15 residues. The germline CDR1 and CDR2 sequences are MNHEY and SVGAGI. DNA of the CDR3: TGTGCCAGCAGTTACTCGTCGGGTCGCCCAGAGACCCAGTACTTC. Its translation: CASSYSSGRPETQYF.

V usage is TRBV18 and J usage is TRBJ2-1; D gene ambiguous. Germline lookup yields CDR1 KGHSH and CDR2 LQKENI. Trimming stripped 6 bases from V and 6 bases from J, with 9 bases between. This CDR3 comprises 12 residues. The CDR3 region has the DNA TGTGCCAGCTCCCAAACGGTCAATGAGCAGTTCTTC. Encoded protein: CASSQTVNEQFF.

This clonotype was detected only a few times. This sequence joins TRBV20-1 and TRBJ2-6; no clear D. This CDR3 spans 14 amino acids. V was shortened by 5 bases and J by 4 bases, with 12 bases between the two germline ends. CDR1 DFQATT and CDR2 SNEGSKA come from the germline V gene (reference sequence). The CDR3 protein is CSADGASGANVLTF. The DNA for the CDR3 is TGCAGTGCTGACGGTGCGTCAGGGGCCAACGTCCTGACTTTC.

In this sample, this clonotype turned up a few times. This rearrangement joins TRBV29-1 to TRBJ2-4, with TRBD1 matching 11 bases. With 2 bases clipped from V and 13 bases from J, the junction kept 7 bases outside the gene matches. From germline, CDR1 is SQVTM and CDR2 ANQGSEA. This CDR3 region has 13 residues. CDR3 loop: CSVESDRGLPQYF. CDR3 nucleotides: TGCAGCGTTGAATCGGACAGGGGGCTCCCCCAGTACTTC.

The rearrangement links TRBV20-1 to TRBJ2-1; D possibly matches TRBD1 or TRBD2 (5 bases each). The V end was cut by 2 bases, the J end by 6 bases, with 8 bases between. CDR1 and CDR2 (germline): DFQATT, SNEGSKA (reference sequence). This CDR3 region has 12 residues. The CDR3 region has the DNA TGCAGTGCTAGAACAGGAGGCAATGAGCAGTTCTTC. Encoded protein: CSARTGGNEQFF.